This T cell receptor beta chain was identified in a study of T cells expressing NK-cell markers. The overall study: It was sorted CD3+CD56-NKG2C+, CD3+CD56+NKG2C- and CD3+CD56+NKG2C+ T cells that provided the TCR beta repertoires. Among the eight sequenced donors, seven tested HCMV-seropositive and one tested seronegative.

As the method of synthesis, 5'RACE template switching with UMIs yielded TCR beta cDNA. TCRdb reprocessed the 5' RACE reads and reports one entry per CDR3 protein, with no DNA. Listed are around 470,000 distinct CDR3 sequences; 1.4% falls within the top ten. CDR1 is MNHEY and CDR2 is SMNVEV in the germline V gene (reference sequence). The CDR3 runs 15 residues. Study-wide findings and caveats: Dominant NKG2C+ clonotype frequencies of roughly 1.0-7.5% of CD8+ T cells were measured in about 6 donors.

As concerns this clonotype: The antigen remains undetermined.

The receptor was isolated from a woman in her forties or fifties in good health. The sequencing sample was made of blood T cells: a sorted CD56 or NKG2C T cell subset, CD4+ or CD8+ T cells, or bulk PBMC T cells (not recorded which). The chain employs TRBV27 and TRBJ2-3; checking the TCRdb D call of TRBD1 is not possible without DNA. This CDR3 reads CASSSWDTGGDTQYF.